This T cell receptor beta chain came from a study of blood T cell repertoires in COVID-19. About the research overall: From the United States, Italy and Spain came samples of acute and convalescent COVID-19. The analysed material was cDNA or gDNA that came from T cells, B-cell-depleted T cells, or PBMCs.

Authors' data handling: Amplifying reference gene primers gave estimates of nucleated cell counts. The protocol was immunoSEQ multiplex PCR, while the TCRdb copy is restricted to in-frame clones and leaves out a portion. That table supplies the V and J calls and clone size; D and trimming were determined from the DNA. This sample has about 170,000 clones, with about four fifths found just once. Germline V lookup: CDR1 SNHLY, CDR2 FYNNEI. The CDR3 has 13 residues. Trimming cost V 7 bases and J 6 bases; bases outside gene matches: 7. This chain connects TRBV2 to TRBJ2-3; 7 bases line up with TRBD2. Sequencing used peripheral blood. The receptor was isolated from a woman between 70 and 85 years old who had recovered from COVID-19. Here the CDR3 reads CASTGQGGDTQYF. Written as DNA, the CDR3 is TGTGCCAGCACGGGGCAGGGAGGGGATACGCAGTATTTT.